This passage covers 27 T cell receptor beta chains from one sample sequenced in a study of T cell responses to AZD1222 COVID-19 vaccine. TCRdb keeps only in-frame clones here, not all; method: immunoSEQ multiplex PCR. Here the sample spans around 18,000 clones, 81% being singletons. The sequences come from peripheral blood, collected 28 days after the second AZD1222 dose. The origin of the receptors is an adult who received the AZD1222 COVID-19 vaccine.

This chain connects TRBV3-1 (or the pseudogene TRBV3-2) to TRBJ2-1; no clear D gene. The CDR3 is 12 residues long. The V end was cut by 1 base, the J end by 15 bases, with 13 bases between. Germline-derived CDR1 and CDR2 are LGHDT and YNNKEL (reference sequence). Here the CDR3 DNA reads TGTGCCAGCAGCCAAGGGGAACGGGTCGGGTTCTTC. It codes for CASSQGERVGFF.

The V and J genes are TRBV9 and TRBJ1-3, with D tentatively TRBD1 (6 bases). Germline loops: CDR1 SGDLS, CDR2 YYNGEE. The V gene lost 4 bases and the J gene lost 2 bases, with 13 bases spanning the gap. This CDR3 is built from 15 residues. CDR3 DNA sequence: TGTGCCAGCAGCCCACAGGGTGATCCTGGAAACACCATATATTTT. This sequence encodes CASSPQGDPGNTIYF.

The chain links TRBV5-1 to TRBJ2-7; 8 bases are a match to TRBD1. The germline CDR1 and CDR2 sequences are SGHRS and YFSETQ. This CDR3 region has 14 residues. The ends lost 4 bases at V and 7 bases at J; junction bases unmatched: 10. CDR3 DNA: TGCGCCAGCAGCGCAGACAGGGGTGAGGAAGAGCAGTACTTC. Residues: CASSADRGEEEQYF. Full variable domain (rest looked up from reference TRBV5-1 and TRBJ2-7): KAGVTQTPRYLIKTRGQQVTLSCSPISGHRSVSWYQQTPGQGLQFLFEYFSETQRNKGNFPGRFSGRQFSNSRSEMNVSTLELGDSALYLCASSADRGEEEQYFGPGTRLTVT.

This clone was counted a single time. The chain has TRBV2 and TRBJ2-2, with 7 nucleotides matching TRBD1. Per germline, CDR1 SNHLY and CDR2 FYNNEI. With 5 bases clipped from V and 8 bases from J, the junction kept 2 bases outside the gene matches. The CDR3 loop spans 12 amino acids. The CDR3 sequence is CASSTTGGELFF. The DNA of the CDR3 is TGTGCCAGCAGTACGACAGGGGGGGAGCTGTTTTTT.

The V call is TRBV4-3, the J call TRBJ2-7; TRBD2 matches at 8 bases. The V and J ends lost 1 base and 3 bases, in that order; junction bases with no gene match: 5. Germline CDR1 and CDR2: LGHNA and YSLEER. The CDR3 runs 15 residues. CDR3 sequence (DNA): TGCGCCAGCAGCCAAGGCGGGGGGTCGAACTACGAGCAGTACTTC. Translation gives CASSQGGGSNYEQYF.

This chain connects TRBV5-1 to TRBJ1-6; TRBD1 matches 8 bases. V shed 0 bases, J shed 7 bases, and the junction held 9 bases outside the gene matches. Germline V gene sequence: CDR1 SGHRS, CDR2 YFSETQ. This CDR3 contains 17 residues. The CDR3 reads CASSLAGGSIGNSPLHF. Here the CDR3 DNA reads TGCGCCAGCAGCTTGGCAGGGGGCTCAATTGGGAATTCACCCCTCCACTTT.

The chain links TRBV9 to TRBJ2-2; perhaps TRBD2 as D (5 bases). The germline V and J ends were trimmed by 4 bases and 3 bases, with 13 bases remaining between them. CDR3 size: 15 residues. The germline V gene has CDR1 SGDLS and CDR2 YYNGEE. CDR3 bases: TGTGCCAGCAGCAGCGGACGGGGATACACCGGGGAGCTGTTTTTT. It specifies CASSSGRGYTGELFF.

The gene calls are TRBV5-6 and TRBJ2-7; D gene unclear. The length of the CDR3 is 12 residues. Trimming cost V 3 bases and J 6 bases, with 10 bases left between them. CDR1 SGHDT and CDR2 YYEEEE come from the germline V gene. The CDR3 DNA reads TGTGCCAGCAGCTGGAGCGAGTCCGAGCAGTACTTC. Amino acids: CASSWSESEQYF.

The chain uses TRBV19 and TRBJ1-4; D perhaps matches TRBD1 (6 bases). The ends were cut back, 3 bases at V and 10 bases at J, with 15 bases in the middle. The CDR3 sequence is 14 residues long. Germline CDR1 reads LNHDA; CDR2 reads SQIVND (reference sequence). CDR3: CASSIQQGEGKLFF. DNA for the CDR3: TGTGCCAGTAGTATCCAACAGGGCGAGGGAAAACTGTTTTTT.

V usage is TRBV4-2 and J usage is TRBJ1-5, with TRBD1 matching over 7 bases. Per the germline V gene, CDR1 is LGHNA and CDR2 is YNFKEQ. V lost 2 bases to trimming and J lost 2 bases; unmatched junction nucleotides: 3. There are 15 residues in the CDR3. CDR3 in amino acids: CASSQRDRGNQPQHF. DNA of the CDR3: TGTGCCAGCAGCCAAAGGGACAGAGGCAATCAGCCCCAGCATTTT.

This clone was observed once. The genes are TRBV6-1 and TRBJ1-1; perhaps TRBD1 as D (5 bases). In germline, CDR1 is MNHNS, CDR2 SASEGT. The CDR3 extends over 14 amino acids. V was trimmed by 3 bases and J by 1 base, leaving 9 bases between them. The CDR3 DNA is TGTGCCAGCAGTGAGCAGGGAAGGAACACTGAAGCTTTCTTT. Its protein product is CASSEQGRNTEAFF.

The rearrangement joins TRBV6-5 to TRBJ1-1, with 7 bases matching TRBD1. Germline loops: CDR1 MNHEY, CDR2 SVGAGI. The CDR3 sequence is 14 residues long. Germline trimming cut 5 bases from V and 6 bases from J; bases unmatched to any gene: 9. The DNA for the CDR3 is TGTGCCAGCAGTCGGGACAGCCTAGGCCCTGAAGCTTTCTTT. This codes for CASSRDSLGPEAFF.

The V and J genes are TRBV7-2 and TRBJ2-2; D might be TRBD1 or TRBD2, each matching 5 bases. With 5 bases removed from V and 3 bases from J, the gap between germline ends came to 19 bases. In germline, CDR1 is SGHTA, CDR2 FQGNSA. This CDR3 contains 17 residues. CDR3 loop: CASSINPGTDYTGELFF. CDR3 nucleotides: TGTGCCAGCAGCATAAATCCCGGGACGGACTACACCGGGGAGCTGTTTTTT.

This chain connects TRBV20-1 to TRBJ1-2, with D hard to call. The V gene's germline CDR1 is DFQATT and CDR2 SNEGSKA (reference sequence). Trimming stripped 5 bases from V and 2 bases from J, with 3 bases between. The CDR3 totals 10 residues. The CDR3 DNA is TGCAGTGCTGGGAACTATGGCTACACCTTC. It translates to CSAGNYGYTF.

V usage is TRBV4-1 and J usage is TRBJ2-7; TRBD2 matches at 14 bases. The germline CDR1 and CDR2 sequences are MGHRA and YSYEKL. The V and J ends lost 1 base and 0 bases, in that order; junction bases with no gene match: 8. The CDR3 is 19 amino acids. The CDR3 nucleotides are TGCGCCAGCAGCCAAGGCCTTTTCGGACTAGCGGGGGGCTCCTACGAGCAGTACTTC. It yields the protein CASSQGLFGLAGGSYEQYF.

V usage is TRBV12-3 or TRBV12-4 and J usage is TRBJ2-1; no firm D call. Trimming took off 6 bases at V and 8 bases at J, with 8 bases between the two ends. This CDR3 region has 11 residues. CDR3 sequence reads: CASSVIDEQFF. The DNA for the CDR3 is TGTGCCAGCAGCGTAATTGATGAGCAGTTCTTC.

The chain employs TRBV5-1 and TRBJ2-3, with TRBD2 identical over 13 bases. The CDR3 runs 19 residues. The trim removed 0 bases at V and 2 bases at J, leaving 9 bases unmatched. The germline CDR1 and CDR2 sequences are SGHRS and YFSETQ. This chain's CDR3 is CASSLATSGRAGFTDTQYF. Written as DNA, the CDR3 is TGCGCCAGCAGCTTGGCCACTAGCGGGAGGGCCGGTTTCACAGATACGCAGTATTTT.

The chain uses TRBV24-1 and TRBJ2-3; 7 bases fit TRBD1. CDR1 is KGHDR, CDR2 SFDVKD, per germline. The CDR3 is 15 amino acids. Trimming cost V 4 bases and J 4 bases; bases outside gene matches: 7. In DNA form, the CDR3 reads TGTGCCACCAGTGACCATAGACAGGGTTCAGATACGCAGTATTTT. Protein product: CATSDHRQGSDTQYF.

This clone was seen a single time. The chain recombines TRBV7-6 with TRBJ1-1; possibly TRBD1 for D (5 bases). CDR3 size: 14 residues. Germline CDR1 reads SGHVS; CDR2 reads FNYEAQ. The V end was cut by 3 bases, the J end by 0 bases, with 8 bases between. The CDR3: CASSFPGLNTEAFF. The CDR3 DNA is TGTGCCAGCAGCTTCCCGGGACTGAACACTGAAGCTTTCTTT.

The chain recombines TRBV5-1 with TRBJ2-5, with 7 bases identical to TRBD2. V shed 0 bases and J 4 bases; nucleotides not matched to a gene: 0. The CDR3 is 13 amino acids. Germline CDR1 is SGHRS and CDR2 is YFSETQ. This CDR3 reads CASSLAGGETQYF. In DNA form, the CDR3 reads TGCGCCAGCAGCTTGGCGGGGGGAGAGACCCAGTACTTC.

The chain employs TRBV5-4 and TRBJ2-3; possible D gene TRBD2, 6 bases. The germline V and J ends were trimmed by 2 bases and 0 bases, with 13 bases remaining between them. The length of the CDR3 is 16 residues. Germline V gives CDR1 SGHNT, CDR2 YYREEE (reference sequence). The CDR3 is CASSFPVGTSTDTQYF. In nucleotides, the CDR3 is TGTGCCAGCAGCTTCCCAGTGGGGACTAGCACAGATACGCAGTATTTT.

This clone was seen only a few times. The chain recombines TRBV14 with TRBJ1-1; the match to TRBD1 covers 7 bases. Germline assignment: CDR1 SGHDN and CDR2 FVKESK. The junction had 10 bases not matched to a gene; V was cut back by 4 bases and J by 5 bases. The CDR3 runs to 15 residues. The CDR3 region has the DNA TGTGCCAGCAGCCTACGACAGGGAACCGGGACTGAAGCTTTCTTT. Its translation is CASSLRQGTGTEAFF.

This clone was counted once. This chain links TRBV3-1 (or the pseudogene TRBV3-2) with TRBJ1-5; D call uncertain. The germline gives CDR1 LGHDT, CDR2 YNNKEL (reference sequence). The V and J ends lost 1 base and 4 bases respectively, with 2 bases between them. This CDR3 is 12 amino acids long. This CDR3 reads CASSQGNQPQHF. The DNA of the CDR3 is TGTGCCAGCAGCCAAGGGAATCAGCCCCAGCATTTT.

This chain uses TRBV7-9 with TRBJ1-1; weak D call: TRBD1 (5 bases). Trimming left V 3 bases short and J 1 base short, with 12 bases between. Germline V gene data show CDR1 as SEHNR and CDR2 as FQNEAQ (reference sequence). CDR3 length: 15 amino acids. The DNA of the CDR3 is TGTGCCAGCAGCTTGGGCTCCACAGGGAACACTGAAGCTTTCTTT. As protein: CASSLGSTGNTEAFF. The whole variable domain, remainder taken from reference TRBV7-9 and TRBJ1-1, is DTGVSQNPRHKITKRGQNVTFRCDPISEHNRLYWYRQTLGQGPEFLTYFQNEAQLEKSRLLSDRFSAERPKGSFSTLEIQRTEQGDSAMYLCASSLGSTGNTEAFFGQGTRLTVV.

The V call is TRBV5-4, the J call TRBJ2-7, with D maybe TRBD2 (6 bases). From germline, CDR1 is SGHNT and CDR2 YYREEE (reference sequence). Deletions cut 4 bases from V and 0 bases from J, with 14 bases between. CDR3 size: 15 residues. Written as DNA, the CDR3 is TGTGCCAGCAGCCAGTCTCGGGGGAGCTCCTACGAGCAGTACTTC. This codes for CASSQSRGSSYEQYF.

The chain joins TRBV6-5 to TRBJ2-5, with D maybe TRBD2 (5 bases). The V and J ends lost 5 bases and 5 bases respectively, with 15 bases between them. CDR1 and CDR2 (germline): MNHEY, SVGAGI. The CDR3 has 14 residues. The CDR3 bases are TGTGCCAGCAGTCGGACTGGAGAATTTGAGACCCAGTACTTC. Amino acids: CASSRTGEFETQYF.

The V gene is TRBV5-4, the J gene TRBJ1-2, with 7 bases that match TRBD1. Trimming cost V 5 bases and J 0 bases; bases outside gene matches: 4. Germline CDR1 is SGHNT and CDR2 is YYREEE (reference sequence). The CDR3 runs 14 residues. As DNA, the CDR3 is TGTGCCAGCAGTCGGGACAGTTCTAACTATGGCTACACCTTC. Translation gives CASSRDSSNYGYTF.